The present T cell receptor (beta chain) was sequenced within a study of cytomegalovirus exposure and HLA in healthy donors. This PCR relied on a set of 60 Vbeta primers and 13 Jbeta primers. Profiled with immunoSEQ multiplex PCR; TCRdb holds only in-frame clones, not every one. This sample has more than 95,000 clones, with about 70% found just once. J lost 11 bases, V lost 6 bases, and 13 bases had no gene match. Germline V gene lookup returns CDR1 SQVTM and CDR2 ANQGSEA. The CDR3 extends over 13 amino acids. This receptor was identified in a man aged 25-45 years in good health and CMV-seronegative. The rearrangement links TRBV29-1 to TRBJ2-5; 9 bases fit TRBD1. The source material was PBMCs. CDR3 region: CSVQGGTGREQYF. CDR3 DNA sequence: TGCAGCGTCCAAGGGGGGACAGGGAGAGAGCAGTACTTC.